The 10 T cell receptor beta chains given below trace back to one sample, sequenced in a study of PD-1 blockade in classical Hodgkin lymphoma. All the patients suffered relapse after autologous stem cell transplantation, and brentuximab vedotin exposure differed. The repertoire was sequenced with immunoSEQ multiplex PCR; TCRdb's copy has only in-frame clones and lacks some. The sample has about 12,000 clones; around 90% are singletons. The material sequenced was peripheral blood mononuclear cells (PBMCs), taken at baseline. These receptor sequences come from a human donor with classical Hodgkin lymphoma.

The chain recombines TRBV4-2 with TRBJ1-4; 10 bases fit TRBD1. This CDR3 comprises 17 residues. CDR1 is LGHNA and CDR2 is YNFKEQ in the germline V gene. After removal of 0 bases from V and 4 bases from J, the junction contained 5 bases not matched to a gene. The CDR3 coding sequence is TGTGCCAGCAGCCAAGAGACAGGGGGCGTAATTAATGAAAAACTGTTTTTT. This codes for CASSQETGGVINEKLFF.

This CDR3 reads CASRDRGYEQYF. CDR3 DNA sequence: TGTGCCAGCAGGGACAGGGGCTACGAGCAGTACTTC. The chain is built from TRBV2 and TRBJ2-7; 9 nucleotides line up with TRBD1. J was trimmed by 3 bases and V by 6 bases; bases with no gene match: 0. Germline CDR1 reads SNHLY; CDR2 reads FYNNEI. CDR3 length equals 12 residues.

The rearrangement links TRBV5-1 to TRBJ1-1, with 10 bases aligning to TRBD1. V shed 7 bases and J 4 bases; nucleotides not matched to a gene: 10. The CDR3 contains 15 residues. In germline, CDR1 is SGHRS, CDR2 YFSETQ. The CDR3 sequence is CASATIRDRGTEAFF. In DNA, the CDR3 is TGCGCCAGCGCGACAATAAGGGACAGGGGCACTGAAGCTTTCTTT. The full variable domain, completed using reference TRBV5-1 and TRBJ1-1, is KAGVTQTPRYLIKTRGQQVTLSCSPISGHRSVSWYQQTPGQGLQFLFEYFSETQRNKGNFPGRFSGRQFSNSRSEMNVSTLELGDSALYLCASATIRDRGTEAFFGQGTRLTVV.

The CDR3 DNA is TGTGCCAGCAGAAAAGGAGGCCCTTACGAGCAGTACTTC. It is translated as CASRKGGPYEQYF. The chain carries TRBV6-5 and TRBJ2-7; weak D call: TRBD2 (5 bases). There are 13 residues in the CDR3. Germline loops: CDR1 MNHEY, CDR2 SVGAGI. V was cut by 6 bases and J by 4 bases, with 13 bases left in between.

This chain joins TRBV6-1 and TRBJ1-1; D ambiguous. V gave up 1 base and J gave up 1 base, with 10 bases separating them. Germline V lookup: CDR1 MNHNS, CDR2 SASEGT. The CDR3 totals 15 residues. The DNA of the CDR3 is TGTGCCAGCAGTGAAGAAAGGGTTTGGAACACTGAAGCTTTCTTT. Protein product: CASSEERVWNTEAFF.

This chain joins TRBV27 and TRBJ2-1; tentatively, D is TRBD1 (6 bases). In germline, CDR1 is MNHEY, CDR2 SMNVEV (reference sequence). Trimming stripped 5 bases from V and 6 bases from J, with 11 bases between. The CDR3 totals 13 residues. The CDR3 region is CASSTSRGNEQFF. CDR3 DNA: TGTGCCAGCAGTACGAGCAGGGGCAATGAGCAGTTCTTC.

The CDR3 DNA sequence: TGTGCCAGCAGCTTCCAGCTAGCCACCGGGGAGCTGTTTTTT. Its protein is CASSFQLATGELFF. The V call is TRBV11-2, the J call TRBJ2-2; perhaps TRBD2 as D (5 bases). The germline gives CDR1 SGHAT, CDR2 FQNNGV. The V gene lost 3 bases and the J gene lost 4 bases, with 9 bases spanning the gap. The CDR3 covers 14 residues.

The chain links TRBV27 to TRBJ2-1, with 10 bases aligning to TRBD1. Germline V gene data show CDR1 as MNHEY and CDR2 as SMNVEV (reference sequence). The V segment lost 6 bases and the J segment 6 bases; nucleotides outside the gene matches: 8. The CDR3 runs to 15 residues. Here the CDR3 DNA reads TGTGCCAGCAGCCCTGACAGGGGGCGGATCAATGAGCAGTTCTTC. It translates to CASSPDRGRINEQFF.

The chain couples TRBV11-2 to TRBJ2-4; D gene unclear. The ends were cut back, 5 bases at V and 4 bases at J, with 12 bases in the middle. This CDR3 is 14 amino acids long. The germline CDR1 and CDR2 sequences are SGHAT and FQNNGV. DNA for the CDR3: TGTGCCAGCAGCCTGGTTTGGGGTAAAAACATTCAGTACTTC. Residues: CASSLVWGKNIQYF.

The genes are TRBV19 and TRBJ1-4; TRBD1 matches at 7 bases. From germline, CDR1 is LNHDA and CDR2 SQIVND (reference sequence). CDR3 size: 14 residues. The V and J ends lost 2 bases and 6 bases, in that order; junction bases with no gene match: 3. In DNA, the CDR3 is TGTGCCAGTAGTATAAGGGGGCGCTATGAAAAACTGTTTTTT. Protein: CASSIRGRYEKLFF.